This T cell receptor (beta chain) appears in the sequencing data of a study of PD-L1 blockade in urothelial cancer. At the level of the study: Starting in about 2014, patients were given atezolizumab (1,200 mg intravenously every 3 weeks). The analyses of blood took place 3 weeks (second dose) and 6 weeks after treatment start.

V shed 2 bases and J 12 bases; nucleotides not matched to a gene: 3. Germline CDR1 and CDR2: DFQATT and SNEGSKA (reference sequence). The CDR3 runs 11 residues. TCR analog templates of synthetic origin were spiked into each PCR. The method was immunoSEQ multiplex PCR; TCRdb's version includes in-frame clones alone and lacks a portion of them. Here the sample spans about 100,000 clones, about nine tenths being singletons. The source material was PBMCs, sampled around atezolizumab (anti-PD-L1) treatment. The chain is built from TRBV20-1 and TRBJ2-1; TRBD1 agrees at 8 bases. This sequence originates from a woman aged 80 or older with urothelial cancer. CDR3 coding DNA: TGCAGTGCTAGAACAGGGGGTCGGCAGTTCTTC. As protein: CSARTGGRQFF.